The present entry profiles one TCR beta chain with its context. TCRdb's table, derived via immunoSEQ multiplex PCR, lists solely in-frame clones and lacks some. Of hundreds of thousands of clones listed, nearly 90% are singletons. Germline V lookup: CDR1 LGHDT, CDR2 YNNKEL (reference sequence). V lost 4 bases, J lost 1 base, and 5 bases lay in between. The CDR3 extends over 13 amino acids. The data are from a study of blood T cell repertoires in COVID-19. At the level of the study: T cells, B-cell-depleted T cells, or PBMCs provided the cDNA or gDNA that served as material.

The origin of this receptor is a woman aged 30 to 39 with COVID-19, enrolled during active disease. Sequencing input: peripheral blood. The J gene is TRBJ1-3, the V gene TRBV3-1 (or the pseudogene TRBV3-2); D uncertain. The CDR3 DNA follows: TGTGCCAGCAGCCGGAGGTCTGGAAACACCATATATTTT. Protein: CASSRRSGNTIYF.